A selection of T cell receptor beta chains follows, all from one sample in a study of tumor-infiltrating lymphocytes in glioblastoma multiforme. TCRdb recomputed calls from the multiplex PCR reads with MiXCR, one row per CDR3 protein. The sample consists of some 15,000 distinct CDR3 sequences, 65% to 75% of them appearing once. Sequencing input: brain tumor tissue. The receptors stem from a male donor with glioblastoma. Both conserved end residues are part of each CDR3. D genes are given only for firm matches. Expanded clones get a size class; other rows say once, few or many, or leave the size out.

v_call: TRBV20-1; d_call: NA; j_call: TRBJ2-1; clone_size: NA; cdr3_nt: TGCAGTGCCCCGTCCGGGGTTACAGAGTTCTTC; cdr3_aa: CSAPSGVTEFF
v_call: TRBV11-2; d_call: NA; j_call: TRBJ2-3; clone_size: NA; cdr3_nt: TGTGCCAGCAGCTTAGAGGTTACGCAGTATTTT; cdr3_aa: CASSLEVTQYF
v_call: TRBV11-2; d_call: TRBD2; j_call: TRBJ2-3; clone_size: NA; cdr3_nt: TGTGAGAGCACCTTACTAGCGAGGGAAGATACGCAGTATTTT; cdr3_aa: CESTLLAREDTQYF
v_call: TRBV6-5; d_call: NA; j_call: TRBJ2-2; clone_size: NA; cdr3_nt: TGTGCCAGCAGTTTGGTGGGATCCGGGGAGCTGTTTTTT; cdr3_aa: CASSLVGSGELFF
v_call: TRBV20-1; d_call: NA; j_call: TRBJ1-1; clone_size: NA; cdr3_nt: TGCATTGCTAGAGATGGGGAGGGACTCGGGTCTGAAGCTTTCTTT; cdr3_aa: CIARDGEGLGSEAFF
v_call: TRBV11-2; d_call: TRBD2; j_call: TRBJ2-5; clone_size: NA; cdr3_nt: TGTGCCAGCAGCAATACCGGGACTAGCGGGCCGAGAGAGACCCAGTACTTC; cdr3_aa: CASSNTGTSGPRETQYF
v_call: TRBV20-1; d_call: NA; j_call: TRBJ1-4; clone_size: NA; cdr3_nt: TGCAGAGCTATAGATGAGGATGGAAAACTGTTTTTT; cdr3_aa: CRAIDEDGKLFF
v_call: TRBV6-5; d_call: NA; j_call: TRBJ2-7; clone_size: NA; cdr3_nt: TGTGCAAGCAGCTACTCGTGGCAGGTCGGCTACGAGCAGTACTTC; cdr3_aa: CASSYSWQVGYEQYF
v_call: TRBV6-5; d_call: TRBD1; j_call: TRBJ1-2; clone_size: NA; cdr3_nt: TGTGCCAGCAGTTACATTTCCGGGACAGAATACCGGTCCTACGGCTACACCTTC; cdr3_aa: CASSYISGTEYRSYGYTF
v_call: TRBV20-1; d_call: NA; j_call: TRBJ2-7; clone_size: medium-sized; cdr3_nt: TGCAGTGCTGAGGGGGGGGGGACCTACGAGCAGTACTTC; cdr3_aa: CSAEGGGTYEQYF
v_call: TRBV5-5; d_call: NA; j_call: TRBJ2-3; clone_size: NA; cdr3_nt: TGTGCCATCAGCTTGACAGGTAGCACAGATACGCAGTATTTT; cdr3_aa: CAISLTGSTDTQYF
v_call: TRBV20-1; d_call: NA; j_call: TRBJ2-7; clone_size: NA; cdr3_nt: TGCAGTGCTAGAGGGCTAACGGTAGGGTTGTACGAGCAGCACTTC; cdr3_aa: CSARGLTVGLYEQHF
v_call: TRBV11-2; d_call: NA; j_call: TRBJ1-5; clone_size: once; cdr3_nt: TGTGCCAGCAGTATGGGGGAGGGACAGCCCCAGCATTTT; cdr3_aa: CASSMGEGQPQHF
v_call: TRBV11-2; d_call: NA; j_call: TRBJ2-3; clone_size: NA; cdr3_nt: TGTGCCAGCAGCTTAGACCCCTTAGGGACAGATACGCAGTATTTT; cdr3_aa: CASSLDPLGTDTQYF
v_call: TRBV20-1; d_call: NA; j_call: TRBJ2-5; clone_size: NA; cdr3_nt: TGCAGTGCTAGTTTTGGAGGGAATATTAGTGGGACCCAGTACTTC; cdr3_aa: CSASFGGNISGTQYF
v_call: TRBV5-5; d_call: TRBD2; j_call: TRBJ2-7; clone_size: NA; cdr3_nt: TGTGCCAGCAGCTTGGCCGCGGGGGACCTCTACGAGCAGTACTTC; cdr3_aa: CASSLAAGDLYEQYF
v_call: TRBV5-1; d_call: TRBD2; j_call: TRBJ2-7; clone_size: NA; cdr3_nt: TGCGCCAGCAGCATGGGACTAGCGGGAGTGTTGTACAAGCAGTACTTC; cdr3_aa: CASSMGLAGVLYKQYF
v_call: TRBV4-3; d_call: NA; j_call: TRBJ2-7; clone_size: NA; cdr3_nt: TGCGCCAGCAGCCAAGACTACAGGGAGCGGAACGGGCAGTACTTC; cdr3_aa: CASSQDYRERNGQYF
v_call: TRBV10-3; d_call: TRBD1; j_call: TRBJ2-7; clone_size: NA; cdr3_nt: TGTGCCATCAGTGAATCCGGACAGGAGCTGTACTTC; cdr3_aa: CAISESGQELYF
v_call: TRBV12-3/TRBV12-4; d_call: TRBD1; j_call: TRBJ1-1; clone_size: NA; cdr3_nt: TGTGCCAGCAGTTTACAGGGGGCTGACACTGAAGCTTTCTTT; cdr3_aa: CASSLQGADTEAFF
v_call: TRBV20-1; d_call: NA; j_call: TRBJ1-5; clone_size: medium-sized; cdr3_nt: TGCAGTGCTAGGGCACCGGGGGTCGATCAGCCCCAGCATTTT; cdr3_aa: CSARAPGVDQPQHF
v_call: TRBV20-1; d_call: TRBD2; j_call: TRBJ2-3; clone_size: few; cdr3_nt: TGCAGTGCTAGAGTTACTAGCGGCACAGATACGCAGTATTTT; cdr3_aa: CSARVTSGTDTQYF
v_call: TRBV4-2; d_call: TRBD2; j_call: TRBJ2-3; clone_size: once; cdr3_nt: TGTGCCAGCAGCCCGACCCCGGGACTAGCGGAAGAGGGGGGAACAGATACGCGGTATTTT; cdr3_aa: CASSPTPGLAEEGGTDTRYF
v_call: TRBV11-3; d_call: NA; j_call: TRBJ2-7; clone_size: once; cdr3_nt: TGTGCCAGCAGCTCCCGGACTACGGGTCTCTACGAGCAGTACTTC; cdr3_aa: CASSSRTTGLYEQYF
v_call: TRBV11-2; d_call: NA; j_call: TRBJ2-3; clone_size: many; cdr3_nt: TGTGCCAGCAGCCCACTCCGATCAGGGGTAGCAGATACGCAGTATTTT; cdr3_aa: CASSPLRSGVADTQYF
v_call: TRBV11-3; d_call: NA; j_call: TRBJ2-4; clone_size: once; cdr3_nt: TGTGCCAGCAGCCCCCTACAGGGTCCGGCCAAAAACAGTCAGTGCTTC; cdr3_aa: CASSPLQGPAKNSQCF
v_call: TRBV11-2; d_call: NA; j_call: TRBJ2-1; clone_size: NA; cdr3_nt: TGTGCCAGCAGCTTAGATCATGGGGTGGGCCTGGAGAATGAGCAGTTCTTC; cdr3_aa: CASSLDHGVGLENEQFF
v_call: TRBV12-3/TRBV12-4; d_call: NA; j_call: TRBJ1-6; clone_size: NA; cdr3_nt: TGTGCCAGCAGTCCCCAAGTACAGGGTTTACCCCTCCACTTT; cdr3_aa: CASSPQVQGLPLHF
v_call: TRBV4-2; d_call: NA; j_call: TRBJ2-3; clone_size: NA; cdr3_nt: TGTGCCAGCAGCCAAGATATGGGGGAACCTCAGCCCCAGTATTTT; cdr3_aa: CASSQDMGEPQPQYF
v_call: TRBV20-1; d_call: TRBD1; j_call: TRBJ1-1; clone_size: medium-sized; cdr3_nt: TGCATGGTTTCGACAGGGGGCTTCACTGAAGCTTTCTTT; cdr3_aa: CMVSTGGFTEAFF